Presented here are 28 T cell receptor beta chains from one specimen sequenced in a study of cytomegalovirus exposure and HLA in healthy donors. The PCR employed 60 Vbeta primers together with 13 Jbeta primers. Profiling relied on immunoSEQ multiplex PCR, and the TCRdb table lists in-frame clones only, not all of them. In all, the sample yields 65,000 to 80,000 clones. The specimen sequenced was PBMCs. The receptors were gathered from a man aged 25 to 40 in good health and CMV-seronegative.

J is TRBJ1-5 and V is TRBV2, with D maybe TRBD1 (6 bases). The CDR3 loop spans 15 amino acids. Trimming pared 7 bases from V and 1 base from J, leaving 14 bases between. Germline values: CDR1 SNHLY, CDR2 FYNNEI. CDR3 sequence reads: CASKGGGGSNQPQHF. Here the CDR3 DNA reads TGTGCCAGCAAGGGGGGCGGGGGAAGCAATCAGCCCCAGCATTTT.

V gene TRBV27 combines with J gene TRBJ1-2; D gene ambiguous. The CDR3 is 16 amino acids. With 6 bases removed from V and 0 bases from J, the gap between germline ends came to 17 bases. CDR1 is MNHEY, CDR2 SMNVEV, per germline (reference sequence). The CDR3 DNA follows: TGTGCCAGCAGCCCCGGCGTCTGGGAGACTAACTATGGCTACACCTTC. Protein product: CASSPGVWETNYGYTF.

The chain uses TRBV25-1 and TRBJ2-1; TRBD2 might be the D (5 bases). Per germline, CDR1 MGHDK and CDR2 SYGVNS. The CDR3 has 16 amino acids. Trimming removed 3 bases from V and 2 bases from J, with 14 bases in between. CDR3 DNA sequence: TGTGCCAGCAGTGAGCGACTCCCGGGAACCTACAATGAGCAGTTCTTC. Amino acids: CASSERLPGTYNEQFF.

The genes are TRBV18 and TRBJ2-7; D is perhaps TRBD1 (6 bases). This CDR3 is 13 amino acids long. The germline CDR1 and CDR2 sequences are KGHSH and LQKENI. V lost 4 bases, J lost 1 base, and 8 bases lay in between. The chain's CDR3 is CASSRDTSYEQYF. In DNA, the CDR3 is TGTGCCAGCTCACGGGACACATCCTACGAGCAGTACTTC.

The chain couples TRBV25-1 to TRBJ1-4, with TRBD1 identical over 9 bases. The V and J ends lost 2 bases and 7 bases, in that order; junction bases with no gene match: 5. Germline-derived CDR1 and CDR2 are MGHDK and SYGVNS. The CDR3 is 15 residues long. The CDR3 is CASSEHRGLAEKLFF. CDR3 sequence (DNA): TGTGCCAGCAGTGAACACAGGGGGCTGGCTGAAAAACTGTTTTTT.

The chain links TRBV9 to TRBJ2-7; D is possibly TRBD2 (5 bases). CDR1 and CDR2 (germline): SGDLS, YYNGEE. V lost 4 bases to trimming and J lost 0 bases, with 14 bases between them. This CDR3 contains 15 residues. The CDR3 DNA reads as TGTGCCAGCAGCTTTGAATCGGGGAGCTCCTACGAGCAGTACTTC. Translating it yields CASSFESGSSYEQYF.

The V call is TRBV7-9, the J call TRBJ1-5; 10 nucleotides align to TRBD1. Losses at the gene ends were 3 bases for V and 11 bases for J; bases not matched to a gene: 10. Germline V CDR1 and CDR2: SEHNR, FQNEAQ (reference sequence). The CDR3 is 15 amino acids. The CDR3 nucleotides read TGTGCCAGCAGCTTTCGGGACAGGGGTGGTTGGACCCAGCATTTT. Protein product: CASSFRDRGGWTQHF.

The chain combines TRBV5-1 with TRBJ2-7; D might be TRBD2 (7 bases). V lost 5 bases and J 6 bases, leaving 15 bases between the germline ends. The CDR3 spans 13 residues. The V gene's germline CDR1 is SGHRS and CDR2 YFSETQ. The CDR3 DNA reads as TGCGCCAGCAGAGAGGGGGGGGCTGGCGAGCAGTACTTC. Amino acids: CASREGGAGEQYF.

The genes are TRBV19 and TRBJ2-7; 7 nucleotides align to TRBD1. CDR1 and CDR2 from the germline V gene are LNHDA and SQIVND (reference sequence). The CDR3 length is 15 residues. V lost 5 bases to trimming and J lost 7 bases; unmatched junction nucleotides: 14. CDR3 protein: CASSPPARGWIEQYF. CDR3 sequence (DNA): TGTGCCAGTAGTCCCCCCGCCAGGGGGTGGATAGAGCAGTACTTC.

The chain employs TRBV11-2 and TRBJ1-2; D remains ambiguous. V was clipped by 2 bases and J by 3 bases, with 7 bases between them. Germline V lookup: CDR1 SGHAT, CDR2 FQNNGV. This CDR3 is built from 13 residues. CDR3: CASSLSQHYGYTF. CDR3 DNA sequence: TGTGCCAGCAGCTTATCACAGCACTATGGCTACACCTTC.

The J gene is TRBJ2-1, the V gene TRBV9; TRBD2 agrees at 12 bases. J was trimmed by 2 bases and V by 4 bases; bases with no gene match: 7. CDR1 is SGDLS, CDR2 YYNGEE, per germline. This CDR3 contains 17 residues. The CDR3 bases are TGTGCCAGCAGCCCGCGACTAGCGGGAGTCACCTACAATGAGCAGTTCTTC. Residues: CASSPRLAGVTYNEQFF.

The chain uses TRBV5-1 and TRBJ1-2; D is possibly TRBD1 (6 bases). The V end was cut by 0 bases, the J end by 4 bases, with 16 bases between. The CDR3 has 16 amino acids. CDR1 is SGHRS, CDR2 YFSETQ, per germline. CDR3 sequence (DNA): TGCGCCAGCAGCTTGGCGGGGGGGGCAACTTCCTATGGCTACACCTTC. Translated, it gives CASSLAGGATSYGYTF. Supplemented by reference TRBV5-1 and TRBJ1-2, the full variable domain reads KAGVTQTPRYLIKTRGQQVTLSCSPISGHRSVSWYQQTPGQGLQFLFEYFSETQRNKGNFPGRFSGRQFSNSRSEMNVSTLELGDSALYLCASSLAGGATSYGYTFGSGTRLTVV.

V gene TRBV5-4 combines with J gene TRBJ2-7; 8 bases agree with TRBD2. The ends lost 4 bases at V and 1 base at J; junction bases unmatched: 7. The CDR3 runs to 15 residues. Germline CDR1 is SGHNT and CDR2 is YYREEE (reference sequence). The CDR3 region is CASSPGGEGSYEQYF. The CDR3 DNA reads as TGTGCCAGCAGCCCGGGGGGGGAGGGGTCCTACGAGCAGTACTTC.

The chain employs TRBV6-5 and TRBJ2-4; a possible D gene is TRBD1 (5 bases). In germline, CDR1 is MNHEY, CDR2 SVGAGI. The CDR3 is 16 residues long. The V end was cut by 0 bases, the J end by 3 bases, with 12 bases between. This chain's CDR3 is CASSYSEGAIKNIQYF. For the CDR3, the DNA is TGTGCCAGCAGTTACTCAGAAGGGGCCATCAAAAACATTCAGTACTTC.

The chain has TRBV4-2 and TRBJ2-1; no clear D. Trimming removed 3 bases from V and 12 bases from J, with 15 bases in between. Looked up from germline, CDR1 is LGHNA and CDR2 is YNFKEQ. This CDR3 region has 13 residues. CDR3 DNA sequence: TGTGCCAGCAGCCAGTCAGTGTTTGAGGTGCAGTTCTTC. Translating it yields CASSQSVFEVQFF.

J is TRBJ1-1 and V is TRBV7-3; D is possibly TRBD1 (6 bases). The V gene's germline CDR1 is SGHTA and CDR2 FQGTGA. CDR3 length: 15 residues. Between the trimmed V and J ends, which lost 1 base and 5 bases, there was a span of 14 bases. CDR3 nucleotide sequence: TGTGCCAGCAGCTTAAGAGGGGGGGCAGGAACTGAAGCTTTCTTT. Protein: CASSLRGGAGTEAFF.

V usage is TRBV4-3 and J usage is TRBJ2-6, with D possibly matching TRBD2 (5 bases). Germline V gene data show CDR1 as LGHNA and CDR2 as YSLEER. V shed 0 bases and J shed 0 bases, with 12 bases lying between them. This CDR3 has 18 amino acids. This chain's CDR3 is CASSQDRADYSGANVLTF. The CDR3 DNA is TGCGCCAGCAGCCAAGATCGGGCAGACTACTCTGGGGCCAACGTCCTGACTTTC.

This CDR3 is CASIPGGEGYGYTF. Here the CDR3 DNA reads TGTGCCAGCATCCCGGGGGGAGAAGGCTATGGCTACACCTTC. The chain is built from TRBV6-1 and TRBJ1-2, with D perhaps matching TRBD1 (5 bases). Germline V CDR1 and CDR2: MNHNS, SASEGT. Trimming shortened V by 7 bases and J by 4 bases, and 16 bases separated the two germline ends. This CDR3 spans 14 amino acids.

V usage is TRBV19 and J usage is TRBJ1-1; possibly TRBD1 for D (5 bases). Germline V gene lookup returns CDR1 LNHDA and CDR2 SQIVND (reference sequence). The germline V and J ends were trimmed by 6 bases and 3 bases, with 14 bases remaining between them. This CDR3 region has 14 residues. The CDR3 bases are TGTGCCAGTAGCCCCCGGCGGGGCGACACTGAAGCTTTCTTT. It is translated as CASSPRRGDTEAFF. The full variable domain, completed using reference TRBV19 and TRBJ1-1, is DGGITQSPKYLFRKEGQNVTLSCEQNLNHDAMYWYRQDPGQGLRLIYYSQIVNDFQKGDIAEGYSVSREKKESFPLTVTSAQKNPTAFYLCASSPRRGDTEAFFGQGTRLTVV.

The V and J genes are TRBV5-4 and TRBJ1-2; D perhaps matches TRBD1 (6 bases). The CDR3 totals 13 residues. The V and J ends lost 4 bases and 3 bases respectively, with 10 bases between them. The germline CDR1 and CDR2 sequences are SGHNT and YYREEE (reference sequence). This chain's CDR3 is CASSPTGDYGYTF. As DNA, the CDR3 is TGTGCCAGCAGCCCGACAGGAGACTATGGCTACACCTTC.

The rearrangement joins TRBV30 to TRBJ2-2, with 7 bases lining up with TRBD1. In germline, CDR1 is GTSNPN, CDR2 SVGIG (reference sequence). V was clipped by 3 bases and J by 3 bases; unmatched bases: 4. The CDR3 loop spans 14 amino acids. The CDR3 nucleotides are TGTGCCTGGAGACTACAGGGGTACACCGGGGAGCTGTTTTTT. It specifies CAWRLQGYTGELFF.

The chain joins TRBV27 to TRBJ2-7; the match to TRBD1 covers 9 bases. CDR1 MNHEY and CDR2 SMNVEV come from the germline V gene (reference sequence). Unmatched junction bases numbered 8, after V lost 5 bases and J lost 6 bases. This CDR3 contains 14 residues. CDR3 nucleotides: TGTGCCAGCAGTCCTGGGACAGGGTTTGGCGAGCAGTACTTC. The encoded protein is CASSPGTGFGEQYF.

This chain connects TRBV6-4 to TRBJ2-7; D is possibly TRBD2 (7 bases). CDR1 is MRHNA and CDR2 is SNTAGT in the germline V gene. The CDR3 runs 16 residues. Trimming stripped 2 bases from V and 4 bases from J, with 18 bases between. The CDR3 DNA reads TGTGCCAGCAGTGACGCCCAGGTAGGGAGGGGGTACGAGCAGTACTTC. This sequence encodes CASSDAQVGRGYEQYF.

The chain couples TRBV19 to TRBJ1-2; D possibly corresponds to TRBD1 (5 bases). This CDR3 is built from 13 residues. CDR1 is LNHDA and CDR2 is SQIVND in the germline V gene (reference sequence). V was cut by 1 base and J by 8 bases, with 11 bases left in between. The CDR3 DNA reads TGTGCCAGTAGTATAGGACAGCTTCGGGGCTACACCTTC. Translation: CASSIGQLRGYTF.

This chain joins TRBV9 and TRBJ2-3; D might be TRBD2 (6 bases). The germline V gene encodes CDR1 SGDLS and CDR2 YYNGEE. This CDR3 is built from 13 residues. The V gene lost 4 bases and the J gene lost 7 bases, with 13 bases spanning the gap. In DNA, the CDR3 is TGTGCCAGCAGCACGGACTATCAAAATACGCAGTATTTT. Amino acids: CASSTDYQNTQYF. The whole variable domain, remainder taken from reference TRBV9 and TRBJ2-3, is DSGVTQTPKHLITATGQRVTLRCSPRSGDLSVYWYQQSLDQGLQFLIQYYNGEERAKGNILERFSAQQFPDLHSELNLSSLELGDSALYFCASSTDYQNTQYFGPGTRLTVL.

The J gene is TRBJ1-1, the V gene TRBV7-9; no firm D call. V lost 1 base and J 6 bases, leaving 9 bases between the germline ends. CDR3 size: 13 residues. CDR1 SEHNR and CDR2 FQNEAQ come from the germline V gene (reference sequence). The CDR3, as DNA: TGTGCCAGCAGCTTAGTGGAGGCAGCTGAAGCTTTCTTT. Translated, it gives CASSLVEAAEAFF.

The chain uses TRBV4-1 and TRBJ2-7, with TRBD1 identical over 12 bases. Per germline, CDR1 MGHRA and CDR2 YSYEKL. This CDR3 contains 15 residues. The V segment lost 3 bases and the J segment 5 bases; nucleotides outside the gene matches: 5. The chain's CDR3 is CASSQGQGAFDEQYF. DNA for the CDR3: TGCGCCAGCAGCCAGGGACAGGGGGCCTTCGACGAGCAGTACTTC.

The chain couples TRBV7-2 to TRBJ1-2; the D gene is possibly TRBD1 (5 bases). With 2 bases removed from V and 8 bases from J, the gap between germline ends came to 21 bases. Germline V gives CDR1 SGHTA, CDR2 FQGNSA. This CDR3 contains 16 residues. CDR3 nucleotides: TGTGCCAGCAGCTTAAGGCACCACACGGCGGCAGGGGGCTACACCTTC. It codes for CASSLRHHTAAGGYTF.